The next 16 T cell receptor beta chains were all read from a single sample in a study of T-cell reconstitution after alpha-beta-depleted transplantation in children. Preparing the TCRbeta library involved the use of unique molecular identifiers. TCRdb redid the calling of the PCR reads with MiXCR, one entry per CDR3 protein. The sample yields about 610,000 distinct CDR3 sequences, over 9.5% seen once. Specimen: PBMCs from the stem cell graft donor, collected from the stem cell graft. These receptors originate from a human donor who donated a stem cell graft to a child with acute myeloid leukemia.

The sample holds a few counts of this clonotype. This chain connects TRBV12-3 or TRBV12-4 to TRBJ2-7; the match to TRBD2 covers 10 bases. CDR3 length: 17 amino acids. V was clipped by 2 bases and J by 0 bases; unmatched bases: 7. CDR3 sequence: CASSLSSGRGSSYEQYF. CDR3 sequence (DNA): TGTGCCAGCAGTTTATCAAGCGGGAGGGGGTCCTCCTACGAGCAGTACTTC.

This chain uses TRBV5-5 with TRBJ2-2; D may be TRBD2 (6 bases). The CDR3 is 15 amino acids. V dropped 4 bases and J dropped 0 bases, with 10 bases sitting between them. Germline V gene data show CDR1 as SGHKS and CDR2 as YYEKEE (reference sequence). CDR3 DNA sequence: TGTGCCAGCAGCACAGCGGGTACGAACACCGGGGAGCTGTTTTTT. Translation gives CASSTAGTNTGELFF.

This sequence joins TRBV9 and TRBJ1-3, with unresolved D. The CDR3 length is 15 residues. Germline CDR1 reads SGDLS; CDR2 reads YYNGEE. Trimming took off 2 bases at V and 2 bases at J, with 11 bases between the two ends. CDR3 protein: CASSVRTEPGNTIYF. The CDR3, as DNA: TGTGCCAGCAGCGTCCGGACGGAGCCTGGAAACACCATATATTTT.

This clonotype was counted only a few times. The rearrangement links TRBV7-2 to TRBJ2-7; D uncertain. The CDR3 loop spans 12 amino acids. Germline-derived CDR1 and CDR2 are SGHTA and FQGNSA. Trimming removed 3 bases at V and 5 bases at J, with 8 bases between. CDR3 amino acids: CASSFSYHEQYF. The CDR3 bases are TGTGCCAGCAGCTTTTCATACCACGAGCAGTACTTC.

This chain uses TRBV27 with TRBJ2-1; TRBD2 aligns across 13 bases. The CDR3 is 17 amino acids. Trimming at V came to 8 bases and at J to 7 bases, leaving 14 bases not matched to a gene. The V gene's germline CDR1 is MNHEY and CDR2 SMNVEV (reference sequence). CDR3 amino acids: CASLRTPTSGRANEQFF. DNA for the CDR3: TGTGCCAGCCTCCGAACCCCTACTAGCGGGAGGGCTAATGAGCAGTTCTTC.

This clonotype was detected ten times or more. This chain connects TRBV20-1 to TRBJ2-2, with D tentatively TRBD2 (6 bases). Trimming took 6 bases from V and 3 from J, leaving 17 bases between them. The CDR3 runs to 15 residues. From germline, CDR1 is DFQATT and CDR2 SNEGSKA (reference sequence). The chain's CDR3 is CSAGGAGVDTGELFF. Here the CDR3 DNA reads TGCAGTGCCGGGGGAGCGGGCGTCGACACCGGGGAGCTGTTTTTT.

This sequence joins TRBV6-5 and TRBJ1-5; D might be TRBD1 (5 bases). CDR1 and CDR2 (germline): MNHEY, SVGAGI. V lost 2 bases and J 0 bases, leaving 17 bases between the germline ends. The CDR3 length is 18 residues. The CDR3 region has the DNA TGTGCCAGCAGTTACCTTCATTTGACAGCTAATAGCAATCAGCCCCAGCATTTT. It specifies CASSYLHLTANSNQPQHF.

This clonotype was detected only a few times. The J gene is TRBJ2-7, the V gene TRBV6-2 or TRBV6-3; D gene ambiguous. The CDR3 covers 12 residues. V was shortened by 5 bases and J by 2 bases, with 7 bases between the two germline ends. Germline assignment: CDR1 MNHEY and CDR2 SVGEGT. Written as DNA, the CDR3 is TGTGCCAGCAGTAAACCACCCTACGAGCAGTACTTC. Translation gives CASSKPPYEQYF.

J is TRBJ1-2 and V is TRBV6-6; D uncertain. Germline CDR1 reads MNHNY; CDR2 reads SVGAGI (reference sequence). Trimming stripped 7 bases from V and 8 bases from J, with 14 bases between. CDR3 length: 12 amino acids. The CDR3 is CASTLRRAGYTF. As DNA, the CDR3 is TGTGCCAGCACCCTGAGGAGGGCGGGCTACACCTTC.

This clonotype was picked up a small number of times. The rearrangement links TRBV20-1 to TRBJ2-7, with D hard to call. V lost 4 bases and J lost 0, with 10 bases in between. This CDR3 spans 13 amino acids. Germline CDR1 is DFQATT and CDR2 is SNEGSKA (reference sequence). CDR3 sequence reads: CSATPEFSYEQYF. CDR3 DNA: TGCAGTGCTACCCCTGAATTCTCCTACGAGCAGTACTTC.

This clonotype appeared a few times. The V call is TRBV6-6, the J call TRBJ2-7, with D tentatively TRBD2 (5 bases). Per the germline V gene, CDR1 is MNHNY and CDR2 is SVGAGI (reference sequence). Trimming pared 4 bases from V and 5 bases from J, leaving 9 bases between. This CDR3 spans 12 amino acids. CDR3 sequence: CASSFGVDEQYF. For the CDR3, the DNA is TGTGCCAGCAGTTTCGGGGTCGACGAGCAGTACTTC.

This chain joins TRBV4-3 and TRBJ2-1, with 8 bases that match TRBD2. Germline V gene sequence: CDR1 LGHNA, CDR2 YSLEER. The CDR3 has 16 residues. Trimming took 0 bases from V and 6 from J; bases not matched to a gene: 7. CDR3 bases: TGCGCCAGCAGCCAAGATTTAAGCGGGAGAGGCAATGAGCAGTTCTTC. It specifies CASSQDLSGRGNEQFF.

The rearrangement uses TRBV29-1 and TRBJ1-2; D unresolved. CDR1 SQVTM and CDR2 ANQGSEA come from the germline V gene. Trimming left V 7 bases short and J 6 bases short, with 15 bases between. The length of the CDR3 is 12 residues. In nucleotides, the CDR3 is TGCAGCGGCGGGAGGCCGCGGGATGGCTACACCTTC. Protein product: CSGGRPRDGYTF.

This clonotype was counted a few times. This chain uses TRBV20-1 with TRBJ2-3, with 8 bases that match TRBD2. Germline CDR1 reads DFQATT; CDR2 reads SNEGSKA (reference sequence). This CDR3 is built from 16 residues. V lost 3 bases to trimming and J lost 4 bases; unmatched junction nucleotides: 12. For the CDR3, the DNA is TGCAGTGCTAGGAGCCCCGGGACTAGTCGTCCAGATACGCAGTATTTT. Translating it yields CSARSPGTSRPDTQYF.

The chain links TRBV5-1 to TRBJ2-5, with D hard to call. The germline V gene has CDR1 SGHRS and CDR2 YFSETQ. CDR3 length: 14 residues. V lost 4 bases and J 2 bases, leaving 12 bases between the germline ends. The CDR3 region has the DNA TGCGCCAGCAGCACCACAGTGCAACAAGAGACCCAGTACTTC. Translating it yields CASSTTVQQETQYF.

The rearrangement joins TRBV29-1 to TRBJ2-7; maybe TRBD1 (5 bases). This CDR3 spans 14 amino acids. Trimming cost V 6 bases and J 0 bases, with 15 bases left between them. In germline, CDR1 is SQVTM, CDR2 ANQGSEA. The CDR3 DNA reads TGCAGCGTCAAGTCAGGGTTTTCCTCCTACGAGCAGTACTTC. Its translation is CSVKSGFSSYEQYF.